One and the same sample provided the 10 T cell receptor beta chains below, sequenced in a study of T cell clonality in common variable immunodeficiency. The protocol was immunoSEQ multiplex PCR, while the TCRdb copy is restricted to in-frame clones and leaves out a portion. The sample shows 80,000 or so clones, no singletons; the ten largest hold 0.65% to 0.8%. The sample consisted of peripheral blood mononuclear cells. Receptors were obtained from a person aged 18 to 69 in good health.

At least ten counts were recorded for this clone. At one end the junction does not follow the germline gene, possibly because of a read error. CDR3 protein: CASSQVGGVSGYTF. The covered CDR3 bases are TGCGCCAGCAGCCAAGTAGGGGGAGTCTCTGGC. The chain carries TRBV4-2 and TRBJ1-2, with D maybe TRBD1 (6 bases). The read terminates 3 residues before the CDR3 end, so the remaining end is supplied by the germline J gene. This CDR3 comprises 14 residues. Germline CDR1 LGHNA, CDR2 YNFKEQ.

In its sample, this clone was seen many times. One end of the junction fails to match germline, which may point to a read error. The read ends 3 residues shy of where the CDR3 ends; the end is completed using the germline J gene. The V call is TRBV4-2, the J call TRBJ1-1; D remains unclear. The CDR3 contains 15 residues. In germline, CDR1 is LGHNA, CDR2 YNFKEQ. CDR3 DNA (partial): TGCGCCAGCAGCCAAACCTGGGCGTCTAACACTGAA. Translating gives CASSQTWASNTE. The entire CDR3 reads CASSQTWASNTEAFF.

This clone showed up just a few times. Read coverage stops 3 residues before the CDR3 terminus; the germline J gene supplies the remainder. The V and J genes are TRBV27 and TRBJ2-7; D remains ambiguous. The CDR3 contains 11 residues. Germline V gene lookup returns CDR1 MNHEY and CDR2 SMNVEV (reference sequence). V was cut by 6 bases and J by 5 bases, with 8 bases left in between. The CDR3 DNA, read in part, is TGTGCCAGCAGAAGCGTCCACGAG. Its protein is CASRSVHE. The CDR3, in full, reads CASRSVHEQYF.

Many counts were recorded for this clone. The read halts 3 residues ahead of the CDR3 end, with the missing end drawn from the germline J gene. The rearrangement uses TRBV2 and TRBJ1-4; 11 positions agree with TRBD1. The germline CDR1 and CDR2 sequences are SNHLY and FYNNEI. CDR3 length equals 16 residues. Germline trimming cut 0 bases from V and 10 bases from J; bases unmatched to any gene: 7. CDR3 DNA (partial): TGTGCCAGCAGTGAAGCGCAGGGACAGGGGGTAGGAAAA. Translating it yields CASSEAQGQGVGK. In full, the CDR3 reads CASSEAQGQGVGKLFF.

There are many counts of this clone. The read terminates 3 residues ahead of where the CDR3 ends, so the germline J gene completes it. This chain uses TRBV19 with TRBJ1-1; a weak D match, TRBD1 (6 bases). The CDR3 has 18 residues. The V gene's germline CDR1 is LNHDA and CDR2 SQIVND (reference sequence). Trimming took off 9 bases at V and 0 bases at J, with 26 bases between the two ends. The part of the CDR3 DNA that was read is TGTGCCAGCCCCCCGGGACAAGGTGTCCCGGGGCTGAACACTGAA. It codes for CASPPGQGVPGLNTE. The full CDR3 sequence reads CASPPGQGVPGLNTEAFF.

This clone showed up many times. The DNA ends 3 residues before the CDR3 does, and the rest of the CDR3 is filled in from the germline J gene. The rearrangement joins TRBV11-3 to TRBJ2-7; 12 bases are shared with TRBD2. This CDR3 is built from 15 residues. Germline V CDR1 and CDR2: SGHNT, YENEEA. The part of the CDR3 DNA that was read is TGTGCAAGTCGCCAGACTAGCGGGAGTAGCCACGAG. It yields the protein CASRQTSGSSHE. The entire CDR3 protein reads CASRQTSGSSHEQYF.

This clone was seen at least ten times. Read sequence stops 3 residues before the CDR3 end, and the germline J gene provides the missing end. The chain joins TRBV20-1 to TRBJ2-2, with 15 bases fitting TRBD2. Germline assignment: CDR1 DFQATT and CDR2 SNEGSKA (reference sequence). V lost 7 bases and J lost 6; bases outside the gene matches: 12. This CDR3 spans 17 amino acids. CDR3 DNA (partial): TGCAGTGGAAAAGGACTAGCGGGAGGGCCTTCCGCCGGGGAG. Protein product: CSGKGLAGGPSAGE. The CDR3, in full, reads CSGKGLAGGPSAGELFF.

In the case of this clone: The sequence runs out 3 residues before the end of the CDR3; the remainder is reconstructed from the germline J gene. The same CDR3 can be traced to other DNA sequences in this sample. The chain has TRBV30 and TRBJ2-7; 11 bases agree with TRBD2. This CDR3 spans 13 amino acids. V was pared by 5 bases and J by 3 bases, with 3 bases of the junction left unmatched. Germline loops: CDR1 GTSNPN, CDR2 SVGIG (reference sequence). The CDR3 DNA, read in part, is TGTGCCTGGGCCGGGACTAGCGGCTACGAG. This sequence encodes CAWAGTSGYE. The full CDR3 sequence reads CAWAGTSGYEQYF.

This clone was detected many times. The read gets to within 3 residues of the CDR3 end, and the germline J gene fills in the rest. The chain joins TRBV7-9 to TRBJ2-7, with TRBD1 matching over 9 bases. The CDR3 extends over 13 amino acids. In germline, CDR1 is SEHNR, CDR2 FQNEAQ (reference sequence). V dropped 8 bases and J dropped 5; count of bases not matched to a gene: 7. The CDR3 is CASGNRGRNEQYF. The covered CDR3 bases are TGTGCCAGCGGCAACAGGGGGCGGAACGAG.

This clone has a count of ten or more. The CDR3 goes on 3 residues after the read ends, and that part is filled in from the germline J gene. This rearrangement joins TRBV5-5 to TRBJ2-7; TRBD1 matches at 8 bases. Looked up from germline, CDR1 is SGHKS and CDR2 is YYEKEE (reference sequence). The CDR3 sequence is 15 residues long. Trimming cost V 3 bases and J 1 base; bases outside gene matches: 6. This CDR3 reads CASSWEDRASYEQYF. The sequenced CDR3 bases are TGTGCCAGCAGCTGGGAGGACAGGGCGTCCTACGAG. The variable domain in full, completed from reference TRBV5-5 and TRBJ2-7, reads DAGVTQSPTHLIKTRGQQVTLRCSPISGHKSVSWYQQVLGQGPQFIFQYYEKEERGRGNFPDRFSARQFPNYSSELNVNALLLGDSALYLCASSWEDRASYEQYFGPGTRLTVT.